What follows is one T cell receptor (beta chain) and its context. Sequencing was performed with immunoSEQ multiplex PCR; in TCRdb, only in-frame clones are kept and a portion is missing. The data contain approximately 89,000 clones, 90% to 95% of them singletons. The source of the sample is a study of OX40 agonist ivuxolimab in advanced cancers. Study overall: Melanoma, hepatocellular carcinoma, head and neck or renal cell cancer occurred in dose-escalation patients. With a range of roughly 23 to 79, age averaged approximately 64 years, and nearly 85% were male.

Researchers took blood at baseline, on cycle 4 day 1, and on cycle 7 day 1. J lost 4 bases, V lost 3 bases, and 1 base had no gene match. The germline V gene has CDR1 MNHEY and CDR2 SMNVEV (reference sequence). The CDR3 is made up of 14 amino acids. The sequence came from an adult with an advanced solid tumor such as melanoma, head and neck, liver or kidney cancer. The J gene is TRBJ2-5, the V gene TRBV27; 11 nucleotides line up with TRBD2. This specimen was CD4+ or CD8+ T cells sorted from blood, taken in a trial of the OX40 agonist ivuxolimab. The CDR3 loop reads CASSFSGRGETQYF. The CDR3 nucleotides read TGTGCCAGCAGTTTTAGCGGGAGGGGAGAGACCCAGTACTTC.